The 3 T cell receptor beta chains given below trace back to one sample, sequenced in a study of T cell responses to AZD1222 COVID-19 vaccine (dated by TCRdb to about 2021). Read against the paper, the sample's time point label means: about 28 days (+/-7) after the second vaccine dose. The method was the immunoSEQ multiplex PCR assay. TCRdb re-hosts the immuneACCESS table, in-frame sequences only. Its copies lack some clones; in the studies checked, an unresolved V gene accounts for under half of them, and the cause for the rest is not known. Recorded for this sample are about 140,000 clones; approximately 90% of them occurred a single time. The top ten constitute more than 3% of the sample. The sample was peripheral blood, taken 28 days after the second AZD1222 dose. The origin of the receptors is an adult who received the AZD1222 COVID-19 vaccine.

The chain employs TRBV6-5 and TRBJ2-5; D possibly matches TRBD1 or TRBD2 (6 bases each). The CDR3 contains 14 residues. V was trimmed by 6 bases and J by 4 bases, leaving 15 bases between them. The germline V gene encodes CDR1 MNHEY and CDR2 SVGAGI. CDR3 DNA: TGTGCCAGCAGGGGGGGCAGGGCAGGAGAGACCCAGTACTTC. Encoded protein: CASRGGRAGETQYF.

The chain links TRBV5-1 to TRBJ1-1, with no clear D. Trimming stripped 6 bases from V and 3 bases from J, with 6 bases between. The CDR3 has 11 amino acids. The germline CDR1 and CDR2 sequences are SGHRS and YFSETQ. The chain's CDR3 is CASKEDTEAFF. The CDR3 coding sequence is TGCGCCAGCAAGGAGGACACTGAAGCTTTCTTT.

The chain links TRBV24-1 to TRBJ1-5; D might be TRBD1 (6 bases). Trimming pared 6 bases from V and 5 bases from J, leaving 10 bases between. CDR1 and CDR2 (germline): KGHDR, SFDVKD. CDR3 length: 13 amino acids. As DNA, the CDR3 is TGTGCCACCAGTCAGGGGATGCATCAGCCCCAGCATTTT. This gives the protein CATSQGMHQPQHF.